Listed below are T cell receptor beta chains from one sample, sequenced in a study of shared clonotypes between healthy human individuals. Using immunoSEQ multiplex PCR, the repertoire was profiled, and TCRdb retains in-frame clones only, with some absent. The sample has roughly 700,000 clones, around two thirds seen once; the top ten hold 1.5% to 2%. The sequenced sample consisted of memory CD4+ T cells sorted from blood. The receptors stem from a woman aged 30 to 39 in good health. Each CDR3 is given with its conserved first and last residue. Each record gives: V gene, clone size, D gene, J gene, CDR3 protein, CDR3 DNA. The D gene is left open where the match is weak. Rows give clone size only sometimes, using once, few, many, or a class for an expanded clone.

V gene: TRBV9; clone size: NA; D gene: TRBD1; J gene: TRBJ2-1; CDR3 protein: CASSVRDRQGNEQFF; CDR3 DNA: TGTGCCAGCAGCGTACGGGACAGGCAGGGCAATGAGCAGTTCTTC
V gene: TRBV2; clone size: NA; D gene: NA; J gene: TRBJ2-1; CDR3 protein: CASSEALSYNEQFF; CDR3 DNA: TGTGCCAGCAGTGAAGCACTCTCCTACAATGAGCAGTTCTTC
V gene: TRBV6-5; clone size: NA; D gene: NA; J gene: TRBJ1-2; CDR3 protein: CASNPRGGRGRGYTF; CDR3 DNA: TGTGCCAGCAACCCTAGGGGGGGCAGGGGCCGTGGCTACACCTTC
V gene: TRBV6-6; clone size: NA; D gene: NA; J gene: TRBJ2-7; CDR3 protein: CASSYGGNVWEQYF; CDR3 DNA: TGTGCCAGCAGTTACGGGGGAAATGTGTGGGAGCAGTACTTC
V gene: TRBV5-1; clone size: NA; D gene: NA; J gene: TRBJ2-1; CDR3 protein: CASSFGLWRAQDNEQFF; CDR3 DNA: TGCGCCAGCAGCTTCGGCCTCTGGCGGGCCCAGGACAATGAGCAGTTCTTC
V gene: TRBV28; clone size: NA; D gene: TRBD1; J gene: TRBJ1-5; CDR3 protein: CASAAPGQHENQPQHF; CDR3 DNA: TGTGCCAGCGCGGCTCCGGGACAGCACGAGAATCAGCCCCAGCATTTT
V gene: TRBV6-1; clone size: NA; D gene: TRBD1; J gene: TRBJ2-5; CDR3 protein: CASSEKLTGGWRETQYF; CDR3 DNA: TGTGCCAGCAGTGAAAAGCTTACAGGGGGGTGGAGAGAGACCCAGTACTTC
V gene: TRBV6-1; clone size: NA; D gene: TRBD2; J gene: TRBJ2-3; CDR3 protein: CASSPGLAGGSTQYF; CDR3 DNA: TGTGCCAGCAGCCCCGGACTAGCGGGAGGATCTACGCAGTATTTT
V gene: TRBV18; clone size: once; D gene: TRBD1; J gene: TRBJ2-1; CDR3 protein: CASSPRQGDVGEQFF; CDR3 DNA: TGTGCCAGCTCACCGCGGCAGGGGGATGTTGGTGAGCAGTTCTTC
V gene: TRBV4-1; clone size: NA; D gene: NA; J gene: TRBJ2-7; CDR3 protein: CASSLNSGNAREQYF; CDR3 DNA: TGCGCCAGCAGCCTCAATAGCGGTAACGCCCGGGAGCAGTACTTC
V gene: TRBV4-2; clone size: NA; D gene: TRBD2; J gene: TRBJ2-4; CDR3 protein: CASSPGLAGGGNIQYF; CDR3 DNA: TGTGCCAGCAGCCCCGGACTAGCGGGTGGGGGCAACATTCAGTACTTC
V gene: TRBV6-4; clone size: NA; D gene: NA; J gene: TRBJ2-1; CDR3 protein: CASSSQGTSYNEQFF; CDR3 DNA: TGTGCCAGCAGTTCACAGGGTACCTCCTACAATGAGCAGTTCTTC
V gene: TRBV2; clone size: many; D gene: NA; J gene: TRBJ2-7; CDR3 protein: CASGRVRYEQYF; CDR3 DNA: TGTGCCAGCGGGCGGGTACGCTACGAGCAGTACTTC
V gene: TRBV7-9; clone size: few; D gene: NA; J gene: TRBJ2-3; CDR3 protein: CASSPARGSSTDTQYF; CDR3 DNA: TGTGCCAGCAGCCCCGCCAGAGGAAGCAGCACAGATACGCAGTATTTT
V gene: TRBV30; clone size: NA; D gene: TRBD1; J gene: TRBJ1-2; CDR3 protein: CACENPGTGIYGYTF; CDR3 DNA: TGTGCCTGCGAAAACCCCGGGACAGGGATCTATGGCTACACCTTC
V gene: TRBV6-6; clone size: NA; D gene: TRBD2; J gene: TRBJ2-1; CDR3 protein: CASSYSGEGPNEQFF; CDR3 DNA: TGTGCCAGCAGTTACTCGGGGGAGGGCCCCAATGAGCAGTTCTTC
V gene: TRBV5-1; clone size: few; D gene: NA; J gene: TRBJ1-3; CDR3 protein: CASSLSSSGNTIYF; CDR3 DNA: TGCGCCAGCAGCTTGTCAAGCTCTGGAAACACCATATATTTT
V gene: TRBV7-3; clone size: NA; D gene: NA; J gene: TRBJ2-2; CDR3 protein: CASSLRANTGELFF; CDR3 DNA: TGTGCCAGCAGCTTAAGAGCGAACACCGGGGAGCTGTTTTTT
V gene: TRBV6-5; clone size: NA; D gene: NA; J gene: TRBJ2-7; CDR3 protein: CASSPRFSGSYEQYF; CDR3 DNA: TGTGCCAGCAGTCCGCGTTTCTCGGGCTCCTACGAGCAGTACTTC
V gene: TRBV9; clone size: NA; D gene: TRBD1; J gene: TRBJ2-2; CDR3 protein: CASSVGTGTLGNTGELFF; CDR3 DNA: TGTGCCAGCAGCGTCGGGACAGGCACACTAGGGAACACCGGGGAGCTGTTTTTT
V gene: TRBV6-1; clone size: NA; D gene: NA; J gene: TRBJ2-7; CDR3 protein: CASKRGSATSYEQYF; CDR3 DNA: TGTGCCAGCAAGAGGGGGAGCGCCACCTCCTACGAGCAGTACTTC
V gene: TRBV18; clone size: NA; D gene: NA; J gene: TRBJ1-1; CDR3 protein: CASSPRRQSANTEAFF; CDR3 DNA: TGTGCCAGCTCACCAAGGCGACAGTCCGCGAACACTGAAGCTTTCTTT
V gene: TRBV28; clone size: NA; D gene: TRBD1; J gene: TRBJ1-2; CDR3 protein: CASTTTGWGYGYTF; CDR3 DNA: TGTGCCAGCACCACGACAGGGTGGGGCTATGGCTACACCTTC
V gene: TRBV7-9; clone size: NA; D gene: NA; J gene: TRBJ2-6; CDR3 protein: CASRLGRGGANVLTF; CDR3 DNA: TGTGCCAGCAGACTTGGTAGGGGAGGGGCCAACGTCCTGACTTTC
V gene: TRBV10-3; clone size: NA; D gene: NA; J gene: TRBJ1-1; CDR3 protein: CAISGQTVNTEAFF; CDR3 DNA: TGTGCCATCAGTGGGCAGACAGTGAACACTGAAGCTTTCTTT
V gene: TRBV23-1; clone size: few; D gene: NA; J gene: TRBJ2-1; CDR3 protein: CASSQSPTGEVPVCPNNEQFF; CDR3 DNA: TGCGCCAGCAGTCAATCCCCTACGGGAGAGGTGCCGGTTTGCCCCAACAATGAGCAGTTCTTC
V gene: TRBV15; clone size: NA; D gene: TRBD2; J gene: TRBJ2-5; CDR3 protein: CATRREGHETQYF; CDR3 DNA: TGTGCCACCAGACGGGAGGGCCACGAGACCCAGTACTTC
V gene: TRBV10-1; clone size: NA; D gene: NA; J gene: TRBJ2-7; CDR3 protein: CASSENRDTAGYEQYF; CDR3 DNA: TGCGCCAGCAGTGAAAACCGGGACACCGCCGGGTACGAGCAGTACTTC
V gene: TRBV5-1; clone size: NA; D gene: NA; J gene: TRBJ2-1; CDR3 protein: CASSPGGQRTFNEQFF; CDR3 DNA: TGCGCCAGCAGCCCCGGGGGCCAGCGAACTTTCAATGAGCAGTTCTTC
V gene: TRBV7-2; clone size: NA; D gene: TRBD2; J gene: TRBJ2-1; CDR3 protein: CASSLVGGGPYNEQFF; CDR3 DNA: TGTGCCAGCAGCTTAGTGGGGGGAGGGCCCTACAATGAGCAGTTCTTC
V gene: TRBV30; clone size: NA; D gene: TRBD1; J gene: TRBJ1-6; CDR3 protein: CAWHRQGVNYSPLHF; CDR3 DNA: TGTGCCTGGCACAGACAGGGGGTGAACTATTCACCCCTCCACTTT
V gene: TRBV6-5; clone size: NA; D gene: NA; J gene: TRBJ2-3; CDR3 protein: CASSYGRRTDTQYF; CDR3 DNA: TGTGCCAGCAGTTACGGCAGACGCACAGATACGCAGTATTTT